The clone carrying this T cell receptor beta chain was seen a few times. What it recognizes is unknown. The sample is drawn from a study of beta chain features in type 1 diabetes. Expressed TCRB transcripts were sequenced because the isolated RNA had all been reverse transcribed beforehand. The repertoire was sequenced with immunoSEQ multiplex PCR; TCRdb's copy has only in-frame clones and lacks some. The sample consists of 140,000 or so clones, about an eighth of them appearing once. Between the trimmed V and J ends, which lost 3 bases and 6 bases, there was a span of 24 bases. The CDR3 is 18 residues long. Looked up from germline, CDR1 is LNHDA and CDR2 is SQIVND (reference sequence). Study-wide results and caveats: TCRB CDR3s from Type 1 diabetes patients were moderately but significantly shorter in all four CD4+ subsets.

The receptor was isolated from a young man with type 1 diabetes. Sample: central memory CD4+ T cells from blood. The chain carries TRBV19 and TRBJ2-4; either TRBD1 or TRBD2 may supply D (5 bases each). CDR3 sequence reads: CASSIGPAGTVPTNIQYF. The CDR3 DNA sequence: TGTGCCAGTAGTATCGGGCCGGCAGGGACGGTACCAACAAACATTCAGTACTTC.